This T cell receptor beta chain stems from a study of blood T cell repertoires in COVID-19. On the study more broadly: Spain, Italy and the United States supplied samples that represented acute and convalescent COVID-19.

The CDR3 spans 15 residues. Trimming took 6 bases from V and 2 from J, leaving 13 bases between them. The germline V gene encodes CDR1 LNHDA and CDR2 SQIVND (reference sequence). The authors' processing: Researchers report that nucleated cell counts were estimated from reference gene primer amplification. Clones were read by immunoSEQ multiplex PCR, and TCRdb kept only the in-frame ones, dropping some. V and J calls and clone size follow that table, whereas D and trimming were derived from the DNA. Here the sample spans roughly 100,000 clones, 80% to 95% being singletons. The sequenced material came from peripheral blood. The chain is built from TRBV19 and TRBJ1-4, with D hard to call. This receptor was obtained from a man younger than 30 with acute or convalescent COVID-19. The CDR3 is CASRSSFGTNEKLFF. CDR3 in DNA: TGTGCCAGTAGGTCAAGCTTCGGGACTAATGAAAAACTGTTTTTT.